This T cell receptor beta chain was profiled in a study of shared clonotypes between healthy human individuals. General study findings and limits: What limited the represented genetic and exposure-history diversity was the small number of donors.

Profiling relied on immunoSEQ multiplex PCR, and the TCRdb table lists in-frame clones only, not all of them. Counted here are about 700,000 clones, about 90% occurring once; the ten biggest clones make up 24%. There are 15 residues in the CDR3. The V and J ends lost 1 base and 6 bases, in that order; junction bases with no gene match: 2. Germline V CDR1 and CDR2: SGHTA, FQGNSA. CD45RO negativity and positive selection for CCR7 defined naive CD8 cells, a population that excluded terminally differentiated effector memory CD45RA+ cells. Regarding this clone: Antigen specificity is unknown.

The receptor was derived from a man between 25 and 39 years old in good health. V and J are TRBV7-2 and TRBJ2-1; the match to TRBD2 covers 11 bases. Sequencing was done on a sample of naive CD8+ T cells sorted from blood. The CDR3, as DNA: TGTGCCAGCAGCTTAGGACTAGCGGGACTCAATGAGCAGTTCTTC. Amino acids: CASSLGLAGLNEQFF.